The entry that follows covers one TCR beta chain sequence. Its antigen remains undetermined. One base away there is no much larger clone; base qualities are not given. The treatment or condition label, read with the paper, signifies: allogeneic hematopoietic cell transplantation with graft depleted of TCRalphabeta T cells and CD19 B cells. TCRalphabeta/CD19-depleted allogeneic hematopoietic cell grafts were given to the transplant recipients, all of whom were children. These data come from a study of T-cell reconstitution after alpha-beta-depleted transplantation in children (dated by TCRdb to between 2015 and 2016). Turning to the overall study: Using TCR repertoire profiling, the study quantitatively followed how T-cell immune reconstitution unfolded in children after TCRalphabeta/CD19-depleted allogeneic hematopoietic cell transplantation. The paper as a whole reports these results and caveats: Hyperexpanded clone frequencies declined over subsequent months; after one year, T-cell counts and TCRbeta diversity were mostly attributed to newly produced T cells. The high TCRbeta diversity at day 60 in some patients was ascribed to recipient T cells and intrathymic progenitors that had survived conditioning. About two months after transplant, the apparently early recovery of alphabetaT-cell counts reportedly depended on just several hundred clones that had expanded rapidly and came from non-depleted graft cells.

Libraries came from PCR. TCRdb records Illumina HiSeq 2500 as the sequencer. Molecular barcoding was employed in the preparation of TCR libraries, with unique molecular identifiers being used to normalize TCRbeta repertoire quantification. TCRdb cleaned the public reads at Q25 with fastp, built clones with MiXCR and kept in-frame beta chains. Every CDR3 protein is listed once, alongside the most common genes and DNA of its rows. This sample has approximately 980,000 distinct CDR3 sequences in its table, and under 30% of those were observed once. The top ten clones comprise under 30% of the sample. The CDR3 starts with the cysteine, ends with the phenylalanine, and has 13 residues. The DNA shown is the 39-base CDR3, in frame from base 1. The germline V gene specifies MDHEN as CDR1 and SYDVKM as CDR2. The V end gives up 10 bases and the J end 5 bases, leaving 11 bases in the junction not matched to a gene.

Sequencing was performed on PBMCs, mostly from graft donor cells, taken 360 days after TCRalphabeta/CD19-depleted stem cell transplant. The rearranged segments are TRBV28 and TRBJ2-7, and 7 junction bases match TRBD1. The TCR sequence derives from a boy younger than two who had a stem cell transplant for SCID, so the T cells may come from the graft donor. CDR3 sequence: CATEGATSNEQYF. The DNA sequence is TGTGCCACAGAGGGGGCGACGAGTAACGAGCAGTACTTC.